The rows below give T cell receptor beta chains drawn from one sample of a study of post-analysis software for immune sequencing data. A single record per CDR3 protein comes from TCRdb applying MiXCR to the PCR reads. The sample comprises approximately 160,000 distinct CDR3 sequences, approximately 30% of which are singletons, and around 1.5% rests with the top ten. The source material was blood. The receptor set was obtained from a girl aged 10-17 years with multiple sclerosis. CDR3s include the opening cysteine and the closing phenylalanine or tryptophan. D genes are given only for firm matches. Some rows have no size entry. The others give once, few or many, or a class for an expanded clone.

J gene	D gene	CDR3 length	clone size	V gene	CDR3 DNA	CDR3 protein
TRBJ2-5	.	14	.	TRBV21-1	TGTGCCAGCAGCTCTCGGACAGGGGGGGAGACCCAGTACTTC	CASSSRTGGETQYF
TRBJ2-7	.	12	many	TRBV6-6	TGTGCCAGCAGGGCTAGCTCCTACGAGCAGTACTTC	CASRASSYEQYF
TRBJ1-5	.	14	few	TRBV12-3/TRBV12-4	TGTGCCAGCAGTTTTGGCAGGGTGCGCCAGCCCCAGCATTTT	CASSFGRVRQPQHF
TRBJ2-6	.	15	many	TRBV5-1	TGCGCCAGCAGCTTGACAAGCTATATTGGGAACGTCCTGACTTTC	CASSLTSYIGNVLTF
TRBJ2-7	TRBD1	14	many	TRBV11-3	TGTGCCAGCAGCCGACAGGGCCTTAGGGACGAGCAGTACTTC	CASSRQGLRDEQYF
TRBJ1-6	.	16	few	TRBV12-3/TRBV12-4	TGTGCCAGCAGTGGGGATGGAGTGACCTATAATTCACCCCTCCACTTT	CASSGDGVTYNSPLHF
TRBJ2-7	TRBD2	14	many	TRBV12-3/TRBV12-4	TGTGCCAGCATTCTTAGCGGGAGCTCCTACGAGCAGTACTTC	CASILSGSSYEQYF
TRBJ2-1	.	15	few	TRBV2	TGTGCCAGCAGTGAATCGACTAGTTACTACAATGAGCAGTTCTTC	CASSESTSYYNEQFF
TRBJ2-7	.	14	few	TRBV6-5	TGTGCCAGCAGTTTCAAGGGGAGCATGTACGAGCAGTACTTC	CASSFKGSMYEQYF
TRBJ2-1	.	15	few	TRBV28	TGTGCCAGCAGTTGGTTGCTACAGTCCTACAATGGGCAGTTCTTC	CASSWLLQSYNGQFF
TRBJ2-1	.	18	many	TRBV6-5	TGTGCCAGCAGTTACTCCAGGTTCGGGGGTCTAACCTACAATGAGCAGTTCTTC	CASSYSRFGGLTYNEQFF
TRBJ2-1	TRBD2	14	many	TRBV5-1	TGCGCCAGCAGCTGGGGACTAGCCGCCAATGAGCAGTTCTTC	CASSWGLAANEQFF
TRBJ2-3	.	17	.	TRBV5-1	TGCGCCAGCAGCCCGACCGGGCAGCTTCTCCTCACAGATACGCAGTATTTT	CASSPTGQLLLTDTQYF
TRBJ2-6	.	15	many	TRBV6-4	TGTGCCAGCAGTGCCGAGCTCTCTGGGGCCAACGTCCTGACTTTC	CASSAELSGANVLTF
TRBJ1-5	.	17	.	TRBV24-1	TGTGCCACCAGTGATTTTCTAGCAGGCCCAAACAATCAGCCCCAGCATTTT	CATSDFLAGPNNQPQHF
TRBJ1-5	.	14	.	TRBV3-1	TGTGCCAGCAGCCAAGAGTATAGCAATCAGCCCCAGCATTTT	CASSQEYSNQPQHF
TRBJ2-7	TRBD2	16	.	TRBV6-2/TRBV6-3	TGTGCCAGCAGCCGACCCGCGGGAGAACGATCCTACGAGCAGTACTTC	CASSRPAGERSYEQYF
TRBJ2-5	.	13	many	TRBV29-1	TGCAGCGTTGAGCCCCGGATTAGGGAGACCCAGTACTTC	CSVEPRIRETQYF
TRBJ1-4	.	14	.	TRBV7-8	TGTGCCAGCAGCTCGGAGGGGTCCCTCGGAGAACTGTTTTTT	CASSSEGSLGELFF
TRBJ1-6	.	13	.	TRBV27	TGTGCCAGCAGTTTAGTGGAGAGTTCACCCCTCCACTTT	CASSLVESSPLHF
TRBJ2-1	.	13	.	TRBV28	TGTGCCGGCAGTCCCCCAGCACCCAATGAGCAGTTCTTC	CAGSPPAPNEQFF
TRBJ2-5	.	17	many	TRBV12-3/TRBV12-4	TGTGCCAGCAGCCAGGACGGAACTGGACCGATACAAGAGACCCAGTACTTC	CASSQDGTGPIQETQYF
TRBJ2-7	.	15	many	TRBV29-1	TGCAGCGTTTCGAAGTCGGGGAATTCGGCCTACGAGCAGTACTTC	CSVSKSGNSAYEQYF
TRBJ2-1	TRBD1	13	many	TRBV2	TGTGCCAGCAGTGAGAGACAGGGACATGAGCAGTTCTTC	CASSERQGHEQFF
TRBJ2-1	.	14	.	TRBV28	TGTGCCAGCAGTTTGTTAGAGCTGGTTCGGGAGCAGTTCTTC	CASSLLELVREQFF
TRBJ1-5	TRBD1	15	.	TRBV10-3	TGTGCCATCAGCTGGGACAGGGGAGAGGGTCAGCCCCAGCATTTT	CAISWDRGEGQPQHF
TRBJ2-7	TRBD1	15	many	TRBV27	TGTGCCAGCAGTTTAAACCCCGACAGGGGTCAGGAGCAGTACTTC	CASSLNPDRGQEQYF
TRBJ1-2	TRBD1	15	few	TRBV5-5	TGTGCCAGCAGCTTTAGTACAGGGGGAGATTATGGCTACACCTTC	CASSFSTGGDYGYTF
TRBJ1-1	.	14	many	TRBV5-1	TGCGCCAGCAGCTTGGGGGGGGGCTACACTGAAGCTTTCTTT	CASSLGGGYTEAFF